The source of this T cell receptor beta chain is a study of spatial heterogeneity in lung cancer. Study-level background: There were some 70 donors, all of them untreated patients with early-stage non-small cell lung cancer. Detection of beta-chain sequences consistently exceeded that of alpha-chain sequences.

On each TCR cDNA molecule, a unique molecular identifier was present. TCRdb reprocessed the 5' RACE reads with MiXCR, giving one entry per CDR3 protein. Altogether around 41,000 distinct CDR3 sequences are present, around 21% being singletons, with the ten largest covering about 7.2%. CDR3 size: 17 residues. V lost 2 bases and J lost 3; bases outside the gene matches: 9. Germline V gives CDR1 SGDLS, CDR2 YYNGEE. Time point reported: blood at routine non-recurrence follow-up after resection. Whole RNA came from tumor, nontumor lung or frozen PBMC and was sequenced without being sorted. This sequence joins TRBV9 and TRBJ1-3; 9 bases are shared with TRBD1. The receptor was isolated from a female donor with early-stage non-small cell lung cancer. This sample comprised PBMCs, obtained at follow-up. The DNA for the CDR3 is TGTGCCAGCAGCGTTTCGGACAGGGGAGGTTTTGGAAACACCATATATTTT. Residues: CASSVSDRGGFGNTIYF.